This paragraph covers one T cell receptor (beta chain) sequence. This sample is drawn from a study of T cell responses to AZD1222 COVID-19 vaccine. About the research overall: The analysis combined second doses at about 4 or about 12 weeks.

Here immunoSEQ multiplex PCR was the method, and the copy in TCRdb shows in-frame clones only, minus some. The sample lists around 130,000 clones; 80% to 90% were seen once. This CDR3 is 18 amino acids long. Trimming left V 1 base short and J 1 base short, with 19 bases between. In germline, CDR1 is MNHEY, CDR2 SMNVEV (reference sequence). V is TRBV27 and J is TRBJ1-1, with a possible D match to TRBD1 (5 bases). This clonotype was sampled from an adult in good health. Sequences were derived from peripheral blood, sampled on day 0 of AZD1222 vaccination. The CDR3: CASSLFYGDGLSNTEAFF. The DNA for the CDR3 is TGTGCCAGCAGTTTATTCTACGGGGACGGTTTGTCGAACACTGAAGCTTTCTTT.